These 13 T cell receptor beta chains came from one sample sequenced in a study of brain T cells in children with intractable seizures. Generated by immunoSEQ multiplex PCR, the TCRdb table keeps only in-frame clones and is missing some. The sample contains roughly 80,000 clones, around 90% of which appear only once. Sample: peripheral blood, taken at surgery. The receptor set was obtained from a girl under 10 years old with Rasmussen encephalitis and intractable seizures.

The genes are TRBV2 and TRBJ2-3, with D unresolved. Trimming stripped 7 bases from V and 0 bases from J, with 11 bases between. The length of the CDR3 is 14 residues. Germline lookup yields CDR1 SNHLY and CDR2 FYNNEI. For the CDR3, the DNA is TGTGCCAGCAAGGGCAGGATGAGCACAGATACGCAGTATTTT. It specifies CASKGRMSTDTQYF.

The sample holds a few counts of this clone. CDR3: CASSPPEGEQYF. DNA of the CDR3: TGTGCCAGCAGTCCCCCGGAGGGCGAGCAGTACTTC. The genes are TRBV7-9 and TRBJ2-7; D may be TRBD2 (6 bases). CDR1 SEHNR and CDR2 FQNEAQ come from the germline V gene (reference sequence). V was pared by 6 bases and J by 6 bases, with 12 bases between. The CDR3 is 12 amino acids.

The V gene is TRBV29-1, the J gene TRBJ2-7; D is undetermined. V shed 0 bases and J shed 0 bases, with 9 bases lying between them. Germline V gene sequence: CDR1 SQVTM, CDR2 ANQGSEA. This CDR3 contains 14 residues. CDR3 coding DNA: TGCAGCGTTGAAGATAGCAGGAGCTCCTACGAGCAGTACTTC. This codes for CSVEDSRSSYEQYF.

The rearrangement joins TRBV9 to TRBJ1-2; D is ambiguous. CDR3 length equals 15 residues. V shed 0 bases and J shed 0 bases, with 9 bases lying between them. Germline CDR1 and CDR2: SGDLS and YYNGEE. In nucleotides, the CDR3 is TGTGCCAGCAGCGTAGTTGACACAGCTAACTATGGCTACACCTTC. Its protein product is CASSVVDTANYGYTF.

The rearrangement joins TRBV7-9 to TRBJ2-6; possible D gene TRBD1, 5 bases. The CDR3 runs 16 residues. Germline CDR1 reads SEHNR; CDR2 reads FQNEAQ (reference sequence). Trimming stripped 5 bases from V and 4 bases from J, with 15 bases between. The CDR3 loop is CASSTRQLAGANVLTF. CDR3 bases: TGTGCCAGCAGCACCCGACAGTTAGCCGGGGCCAACGTCCTGACTTTC.

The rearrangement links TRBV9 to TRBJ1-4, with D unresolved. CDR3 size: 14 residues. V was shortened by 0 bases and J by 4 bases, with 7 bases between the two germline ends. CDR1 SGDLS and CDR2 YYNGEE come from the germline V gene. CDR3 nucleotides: TGTGCCAGCAGCGTAGCCCAGGTTAATGAAAAACTGTTTTTT. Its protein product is CASSVAQVNEKLFF.

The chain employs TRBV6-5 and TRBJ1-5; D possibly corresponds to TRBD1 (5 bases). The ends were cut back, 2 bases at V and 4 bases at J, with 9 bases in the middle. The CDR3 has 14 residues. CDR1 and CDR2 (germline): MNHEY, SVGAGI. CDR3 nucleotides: TGTGCCAGCAGTTACGTGGCAGGGAATCAGCCCCAGCATTTT. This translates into CASSYVAGNQPQHF.

In DNA form, the CDR3 reads TGCAGCTCAGAGGGGAGTAGCGGGAGCTCCTACAATGAGCAGTTCTTC. Protein sequence: CSSEGSSGSSYNEQFF. The rearrangement links TRBV29-1 to TRBJ2-1, with 9 bases lining up with TRBD2. V lost 8 bases to trimming and J lost 0 bases; unmatched junction nucleotides: 11. This CDR3 has 16 amino acids. Germline CDR1 SQVTM, CDR2 ANQGSEA.

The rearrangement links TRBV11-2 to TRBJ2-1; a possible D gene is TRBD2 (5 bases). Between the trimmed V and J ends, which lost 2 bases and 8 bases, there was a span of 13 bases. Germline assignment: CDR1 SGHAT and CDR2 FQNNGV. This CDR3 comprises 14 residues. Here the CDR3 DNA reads TGTGCCAGCAGCTTACGGCCTTTCGGGGATGAGCAGTTCTTC. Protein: CASSLRPFGDEQFF. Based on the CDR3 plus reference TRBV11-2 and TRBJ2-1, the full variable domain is EAGVAQSPRYKIIEKRQSVAFWCNPISGHATLYWYQQILGQGPKLLIQFQNNGVVDDSQLPKDRFSAERLKGVDSTLKIQPAKLEDSAVYLCASSLRPFGDEQFFGPGTRLTVL.

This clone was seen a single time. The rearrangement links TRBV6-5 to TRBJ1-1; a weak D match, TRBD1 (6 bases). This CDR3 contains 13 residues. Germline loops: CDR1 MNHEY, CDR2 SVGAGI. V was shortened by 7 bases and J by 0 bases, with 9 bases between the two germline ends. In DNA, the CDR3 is TGTGCCAGCAACCAGGGGATGAACACTGAAGCTTTCTTT. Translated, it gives CASNQGMNTEAFF.

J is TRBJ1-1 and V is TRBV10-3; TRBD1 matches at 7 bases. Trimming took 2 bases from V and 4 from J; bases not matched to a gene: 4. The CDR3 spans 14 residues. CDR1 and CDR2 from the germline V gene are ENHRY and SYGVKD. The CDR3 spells CAISETGEVTEAFF. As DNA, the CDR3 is TGTGCCATCAGTGAGACAGGGGAAGTCACTGAAGCTTTCTTT.

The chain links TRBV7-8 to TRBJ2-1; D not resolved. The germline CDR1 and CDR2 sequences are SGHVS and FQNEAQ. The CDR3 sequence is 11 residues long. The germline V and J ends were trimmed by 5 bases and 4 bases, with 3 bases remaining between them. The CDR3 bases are TGTGCCAGCAGCCGGTACAATGAGCAGTTCTTC. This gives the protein CASSRYNEQFF.

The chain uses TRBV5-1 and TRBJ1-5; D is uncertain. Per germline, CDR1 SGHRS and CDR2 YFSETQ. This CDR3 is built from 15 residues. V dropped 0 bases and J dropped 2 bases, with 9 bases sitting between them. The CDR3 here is CASSLGPKGNQPQHF. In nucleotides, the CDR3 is TGCGCCAGCAGCTTGGGCCCCAAGGGCAATCAGCCCCAGCATTTT.